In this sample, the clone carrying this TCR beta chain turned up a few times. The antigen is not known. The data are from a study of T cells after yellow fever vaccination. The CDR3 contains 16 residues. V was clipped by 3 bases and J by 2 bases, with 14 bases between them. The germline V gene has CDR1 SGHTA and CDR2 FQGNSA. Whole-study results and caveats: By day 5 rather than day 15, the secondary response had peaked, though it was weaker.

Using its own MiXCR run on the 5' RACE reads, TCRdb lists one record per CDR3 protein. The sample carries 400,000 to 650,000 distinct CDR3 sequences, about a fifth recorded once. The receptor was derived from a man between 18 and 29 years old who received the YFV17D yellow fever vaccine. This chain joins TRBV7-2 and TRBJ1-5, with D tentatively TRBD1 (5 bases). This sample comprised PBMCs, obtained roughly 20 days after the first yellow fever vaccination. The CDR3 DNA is TGTGCCAGCAGCTTTCTGTCCCGGGGGGGCAATCAGCCCCAGCATTTT. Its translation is CASSFLSRGGNQPQHF.